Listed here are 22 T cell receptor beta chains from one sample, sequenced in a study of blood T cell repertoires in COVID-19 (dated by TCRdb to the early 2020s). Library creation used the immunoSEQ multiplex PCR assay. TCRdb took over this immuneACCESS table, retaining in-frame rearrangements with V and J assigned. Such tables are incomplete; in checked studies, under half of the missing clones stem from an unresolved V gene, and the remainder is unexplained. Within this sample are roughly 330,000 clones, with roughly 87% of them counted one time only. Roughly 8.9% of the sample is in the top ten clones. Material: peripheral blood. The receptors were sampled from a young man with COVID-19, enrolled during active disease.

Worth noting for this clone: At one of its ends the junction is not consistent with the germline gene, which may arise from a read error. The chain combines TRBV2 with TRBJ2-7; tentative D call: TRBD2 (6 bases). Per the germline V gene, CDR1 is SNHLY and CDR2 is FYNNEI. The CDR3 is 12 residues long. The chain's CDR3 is CTSGQDSYEQYF. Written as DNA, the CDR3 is TGTACCAGCGGGCAGGACTCCTACGAGCAGTACTTC.

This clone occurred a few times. CDR3 loop: CASSRRLDDEQFF. DNA of the CDR3: TGTGCCAGCAGTCGACGACTAGACGATGAGCAGTTCTTC. V and J are TRBV12-3 or TRBV12-4 and TRBJ2-1, with D perhaps matching TRBD2 (6 bases). Trimming shortened V by 5 bases and J by 8 bases, and 13 bases separated the two germline ends. The CDR3 is made up of 13 amino acids.

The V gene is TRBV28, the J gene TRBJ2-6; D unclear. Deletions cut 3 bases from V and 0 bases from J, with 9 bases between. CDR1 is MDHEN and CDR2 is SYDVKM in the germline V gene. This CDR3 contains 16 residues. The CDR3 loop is CASSLGRDSGANVLTF. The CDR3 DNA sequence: TGTGCCAGCAGTTTGGGCAGAGACTCTGGGGCCAACGTCCTGACTTTC.

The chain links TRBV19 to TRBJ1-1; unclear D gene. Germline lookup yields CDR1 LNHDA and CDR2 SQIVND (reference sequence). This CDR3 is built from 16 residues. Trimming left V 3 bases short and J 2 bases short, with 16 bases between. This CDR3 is CASSMEIGGGNTEAFF. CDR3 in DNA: TGTGCCAGTAGTATGGAGATAGGTGGAGGAAACACTGAAGCTTTCTTT.

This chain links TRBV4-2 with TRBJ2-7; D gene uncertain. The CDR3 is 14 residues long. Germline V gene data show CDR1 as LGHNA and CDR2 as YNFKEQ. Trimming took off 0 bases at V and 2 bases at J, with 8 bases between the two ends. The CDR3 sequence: CASSQERIAYEQYF. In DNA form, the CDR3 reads TGTGCCAGCAGCCAAGAGCGGATCGCCTACGAGCAGTACTTC.

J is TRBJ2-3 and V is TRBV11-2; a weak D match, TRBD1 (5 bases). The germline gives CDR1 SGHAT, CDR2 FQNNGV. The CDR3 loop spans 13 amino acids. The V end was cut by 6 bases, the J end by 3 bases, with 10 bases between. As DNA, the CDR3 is TGTGCCAGCAGTCGTCAGGGTACAGATACGCAGTATTTT. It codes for CASSRQGTDTQYF. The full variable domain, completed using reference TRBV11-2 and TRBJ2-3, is EAGVAQSPRYKIIEKRQSVAFWCNPISGHATLYWYQQILGQGPKLLIQFQNNGVVDDSQLPKDRFSAERLKGVDSTLKIQPAKLEDSAVYLCASSRQGTDTQYFGPGTRLTVL.

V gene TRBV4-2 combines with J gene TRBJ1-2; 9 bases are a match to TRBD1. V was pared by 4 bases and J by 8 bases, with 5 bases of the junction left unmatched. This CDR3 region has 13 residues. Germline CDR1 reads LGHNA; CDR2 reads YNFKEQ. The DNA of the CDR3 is TGTGCCAGCAGCCCACAGGGGGCAGGCGGCTACACCTTC. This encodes CASSPQGAGGYTF.

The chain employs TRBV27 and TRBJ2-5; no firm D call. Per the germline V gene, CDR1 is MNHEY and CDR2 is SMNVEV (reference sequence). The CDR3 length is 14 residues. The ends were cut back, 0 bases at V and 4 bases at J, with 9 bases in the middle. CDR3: CASSLSGPIETQYF. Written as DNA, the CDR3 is TGTGCCAGCAGTTTATCGGGCCCCATAGAGACCCAGTACTTC.

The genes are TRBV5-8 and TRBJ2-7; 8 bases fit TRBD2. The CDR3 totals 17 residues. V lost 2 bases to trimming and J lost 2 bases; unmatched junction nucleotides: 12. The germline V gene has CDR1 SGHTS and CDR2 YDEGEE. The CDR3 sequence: CASSFYRGSGSPYEQYF. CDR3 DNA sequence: TGTGCCAGCAGCTTCTATCGGGGAAGCGGGAGCCCCTACGAGCAGTACTTC.

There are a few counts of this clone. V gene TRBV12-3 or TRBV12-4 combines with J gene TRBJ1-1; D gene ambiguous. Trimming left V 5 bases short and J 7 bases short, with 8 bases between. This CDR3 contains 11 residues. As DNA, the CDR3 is TGTGCCAGCAGTAGCGTGTATGAAGCTTTCTTT. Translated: CASSSVYEAFF.

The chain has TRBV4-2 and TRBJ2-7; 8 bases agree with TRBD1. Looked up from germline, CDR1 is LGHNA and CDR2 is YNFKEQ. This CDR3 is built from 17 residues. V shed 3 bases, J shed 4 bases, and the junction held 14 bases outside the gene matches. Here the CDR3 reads CASSQWLGTGSSYEQYF. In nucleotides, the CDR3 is TGTGCCAGCAGCCAGTGGTTAGGGACAGGCAGTTCGTACGAGCAGTACTTC.

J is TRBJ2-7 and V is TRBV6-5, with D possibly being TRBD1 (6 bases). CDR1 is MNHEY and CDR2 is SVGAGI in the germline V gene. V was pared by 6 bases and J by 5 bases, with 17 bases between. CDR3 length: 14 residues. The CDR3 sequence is CASSRRGPMNEQYF. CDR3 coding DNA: TGTGCCAGCAGCCGCAGGGGCCCTATGAACGAGCAGTACTTC.

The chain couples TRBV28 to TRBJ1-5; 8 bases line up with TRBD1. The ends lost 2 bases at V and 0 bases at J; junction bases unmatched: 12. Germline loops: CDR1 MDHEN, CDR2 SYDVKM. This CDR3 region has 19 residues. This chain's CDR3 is CASSLVGTGSIYSNQPQHF. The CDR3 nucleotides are TGTGCCAGCAGTTTAGTCGGGACAGGCTCCATATATAGCAATCAGCCCCAGCATTTT. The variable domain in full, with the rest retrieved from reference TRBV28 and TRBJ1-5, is DVKVTQSSRYLVKRTGEKVFLECVQDMDHENMFWYRQDPGLGLRLIYFSYDVKMKEKGDIPEGYSVSREKKERFSLILESASTNQTSMYLCASSLVGTGSIYSNQPQHFGDGTRLSIL.

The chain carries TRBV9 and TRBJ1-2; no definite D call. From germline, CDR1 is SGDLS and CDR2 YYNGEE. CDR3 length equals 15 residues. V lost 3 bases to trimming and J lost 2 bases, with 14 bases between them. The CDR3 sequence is CASSDPIRQNYGYTF. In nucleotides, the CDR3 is TGTGCCAGCAGCGACCCAATCAGACAAAACTATGGCTACACCTTC.

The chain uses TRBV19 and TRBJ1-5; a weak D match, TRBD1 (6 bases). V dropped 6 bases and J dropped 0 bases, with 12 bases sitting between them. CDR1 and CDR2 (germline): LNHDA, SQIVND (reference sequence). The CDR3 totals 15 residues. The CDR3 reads CASSETGNSNQPQHF. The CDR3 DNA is TGTGCCAGTAGCGAGACAGGAAATAGCAATCAGCCCCAGCATTTT.

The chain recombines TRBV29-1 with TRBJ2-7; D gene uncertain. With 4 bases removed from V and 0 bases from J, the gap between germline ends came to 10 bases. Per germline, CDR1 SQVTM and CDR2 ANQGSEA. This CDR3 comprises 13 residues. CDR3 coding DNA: TGCAGCGTTGCTCGCGGCCTCTCCTACGAGCAGTACTTC. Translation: CSVARGLSYEQYF.

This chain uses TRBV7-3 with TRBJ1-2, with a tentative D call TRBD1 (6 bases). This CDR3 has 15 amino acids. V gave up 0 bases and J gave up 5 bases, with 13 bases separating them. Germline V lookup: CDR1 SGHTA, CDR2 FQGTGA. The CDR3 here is CASSLTQGGEYGYTF. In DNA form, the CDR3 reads TGTGCCAGCAGCTTAACACAGGGAGGGGAGTATGGCTACACCTTC.

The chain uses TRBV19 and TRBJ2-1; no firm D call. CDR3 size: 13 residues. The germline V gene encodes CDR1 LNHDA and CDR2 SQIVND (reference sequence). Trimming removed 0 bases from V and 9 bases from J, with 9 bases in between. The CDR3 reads CASSIDRKREQFF. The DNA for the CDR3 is TGTGCCAGTAGTATAGATCGAAAGCGTGAGCAGTTCTTC.

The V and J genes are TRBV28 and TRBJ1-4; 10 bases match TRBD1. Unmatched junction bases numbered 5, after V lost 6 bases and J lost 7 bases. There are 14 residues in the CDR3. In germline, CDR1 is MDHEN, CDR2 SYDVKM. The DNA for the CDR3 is TGTGCCAGCAGGTCTGGGACAGGGGTTGAAAAACTGTTTTTT. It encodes CASRSGTGVEKLFF.

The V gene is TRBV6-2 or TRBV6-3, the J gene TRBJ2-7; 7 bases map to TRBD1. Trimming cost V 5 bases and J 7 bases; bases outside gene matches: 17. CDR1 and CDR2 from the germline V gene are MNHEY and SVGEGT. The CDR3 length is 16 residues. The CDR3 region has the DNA TGTGCCAGCAGTGACATCATCAACAGGGGCCGCCTGGAGCAGTACTTC. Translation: CASSDIINRGRLEQYF.

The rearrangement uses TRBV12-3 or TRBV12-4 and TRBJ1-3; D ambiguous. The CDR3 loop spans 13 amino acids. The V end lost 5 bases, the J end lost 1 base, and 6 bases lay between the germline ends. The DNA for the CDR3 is TGTGCCAGCAGTCCCCCGTCTGGAAACACCATATATTTT. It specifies CASSPPSGNTIYF.

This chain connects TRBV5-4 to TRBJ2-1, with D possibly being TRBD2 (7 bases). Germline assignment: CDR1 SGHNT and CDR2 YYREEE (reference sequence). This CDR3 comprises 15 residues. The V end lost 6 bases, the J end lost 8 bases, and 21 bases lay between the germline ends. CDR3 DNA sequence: TGTGCCAGCACCTCCATCGGAGGGGGGAGGGATGAGCAGTTCTTC. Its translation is CASTSIGGGRDEQFF.